The entry below describes one T cell receptor beta chain. Its antigen remains unknown. Germline CDR1 reads KGHSH; CDR2 reads LQKENI. The CDR3 extends over 12 amino acids. V lost 5 bases, J lost 0 bases, and 3 bases lay in between. This entry is derived from a study of shared clonotypes between healthy human individuals. Looking at the study overall: Donors consisted of a couple of women and three men between 18 and 49. The study, taken as a whole, reports: Measured sharing among donors was expected to vary with sequencing depth. Approximately 5.4% of naive CD4 clonotypes were common to four donors.

Genomic DNA of each subset was evenly split across several immunoSEQ plates. Some clones are missing from TCRdb's copy, which holds only in-frame ones; the method was immunoSEQ multiplex PCR. The table has some 790,000 clones, over 55% seen once. Sequences were obtained from memory CD4+ T cells sorted from blood. As for subset: CD45RA-negative fraction. The sequence derives from a woman under 40 in good health. The chain joins TRBV18 to TRBJ2-3; D call uncertain. The CDR3 nucleotides read TGTGCCAGCTCATCGAGCACAGATACGCAGTATTTT. This sequence encodes CASSSSTDTQYF. The full variable domain, completed using reference TRBV18 and TRBJ2-3, is NAGVMQNPRHLVRRRGQEARLRCSPMKGHSHVYWYRQLPEEGLKFMVYLQKENIIDESGMPKERFSAEFPKEGPSILRIQQVVRGDSAAYFCASSSSTDTQYFGPGTRLTVL.